Sequencing of this T cell receptor beta chain was carried out in a study of blood T cell repertoires in COVID-19. Trimming at V came to 4 bases and at J to 7 bases, leaving 5 bases not matched to a gene. The CDR3 runs 14 residues. Germline CDR1 reads MNHNY; CDR2 reads SVGAGI (reference sequence). Source study methods: Amplification with reference gene primers provided the estimates of nucleated cell counts. The protocol was immunoSEQ multiplex PCR, while the TCRdb copy is restricted to in-frame clones and leaves out a portion. V, J and clone size reflect that table, while D and trimming were determined from the DNA. The repertoire holds 440,000 or so clones, with about 89% as singletons. Enrollment of patients from Seattle took place during active infection, with longitudinal follow-up. This clone has just one count.

The chain recombines TRBV6-6 with TRBJ1-3, with 9 bases that match TRBD1. This receptor was identified in a woman between 35 and 50 years old with COVID-19, enrolled during active disease. Input material: peripheral blood. Here the CDR3 DNA reads TGTGCCAGCAGTTGGTCTGGACAGGGGAACACCATATATTTT. It yields the protein CASSWSGQGNTIYF.